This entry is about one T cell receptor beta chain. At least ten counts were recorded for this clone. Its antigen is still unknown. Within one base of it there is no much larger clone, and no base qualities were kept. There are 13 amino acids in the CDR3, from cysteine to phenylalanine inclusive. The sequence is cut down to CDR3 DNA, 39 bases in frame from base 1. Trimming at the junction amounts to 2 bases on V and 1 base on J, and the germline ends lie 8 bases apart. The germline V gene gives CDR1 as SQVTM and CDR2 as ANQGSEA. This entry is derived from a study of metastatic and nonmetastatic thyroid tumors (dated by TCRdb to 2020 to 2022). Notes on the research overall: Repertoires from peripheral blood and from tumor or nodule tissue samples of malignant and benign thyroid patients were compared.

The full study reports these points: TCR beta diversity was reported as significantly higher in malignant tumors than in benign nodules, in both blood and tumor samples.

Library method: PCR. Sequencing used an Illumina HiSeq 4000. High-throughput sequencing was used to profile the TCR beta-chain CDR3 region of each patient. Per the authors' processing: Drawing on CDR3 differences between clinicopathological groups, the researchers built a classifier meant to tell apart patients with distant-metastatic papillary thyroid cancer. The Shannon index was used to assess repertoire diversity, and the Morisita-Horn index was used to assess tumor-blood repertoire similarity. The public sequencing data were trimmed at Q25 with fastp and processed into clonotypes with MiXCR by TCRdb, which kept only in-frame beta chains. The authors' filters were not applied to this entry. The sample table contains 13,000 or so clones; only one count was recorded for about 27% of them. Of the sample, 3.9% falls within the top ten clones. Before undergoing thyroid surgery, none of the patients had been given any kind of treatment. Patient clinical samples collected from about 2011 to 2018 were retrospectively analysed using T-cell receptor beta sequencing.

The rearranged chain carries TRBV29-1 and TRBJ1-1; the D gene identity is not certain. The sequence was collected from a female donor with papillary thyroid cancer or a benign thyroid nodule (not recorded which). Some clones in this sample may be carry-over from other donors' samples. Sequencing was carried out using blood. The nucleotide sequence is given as TGCAGCGTTGAAAGTCAGGCGAACACTGAAGCTTTCTTT. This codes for CSVESQANTEAFF.